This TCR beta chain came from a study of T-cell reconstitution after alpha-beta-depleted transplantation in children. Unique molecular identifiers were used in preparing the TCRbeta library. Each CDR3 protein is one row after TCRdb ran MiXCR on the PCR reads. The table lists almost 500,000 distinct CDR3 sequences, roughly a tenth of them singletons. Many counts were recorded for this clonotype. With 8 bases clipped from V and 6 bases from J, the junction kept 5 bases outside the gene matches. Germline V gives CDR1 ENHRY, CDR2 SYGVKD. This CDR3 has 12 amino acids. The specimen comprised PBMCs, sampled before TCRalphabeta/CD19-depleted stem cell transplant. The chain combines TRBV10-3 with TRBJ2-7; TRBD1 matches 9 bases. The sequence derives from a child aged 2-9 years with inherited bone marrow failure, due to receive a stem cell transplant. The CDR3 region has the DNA TGTGCCATCGGACAGGGGATAGGCGAGCAGTACTTC. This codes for CAIGQGIGEQYF.